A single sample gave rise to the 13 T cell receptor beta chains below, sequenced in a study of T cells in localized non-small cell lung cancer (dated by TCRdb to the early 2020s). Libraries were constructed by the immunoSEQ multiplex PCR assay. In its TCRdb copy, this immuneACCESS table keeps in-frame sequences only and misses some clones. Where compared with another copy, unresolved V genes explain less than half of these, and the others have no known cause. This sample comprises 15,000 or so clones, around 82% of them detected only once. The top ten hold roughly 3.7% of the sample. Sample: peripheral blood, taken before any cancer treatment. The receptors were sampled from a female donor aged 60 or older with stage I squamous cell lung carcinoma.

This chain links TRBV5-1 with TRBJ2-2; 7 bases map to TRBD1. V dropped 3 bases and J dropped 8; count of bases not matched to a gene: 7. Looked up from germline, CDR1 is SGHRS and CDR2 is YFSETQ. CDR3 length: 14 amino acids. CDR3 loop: CASSSGQVRGELFF. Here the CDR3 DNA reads TGCGCCAGCAGCTCTGGACAGGTTCGAGGGGAGCTGTTTTTT.

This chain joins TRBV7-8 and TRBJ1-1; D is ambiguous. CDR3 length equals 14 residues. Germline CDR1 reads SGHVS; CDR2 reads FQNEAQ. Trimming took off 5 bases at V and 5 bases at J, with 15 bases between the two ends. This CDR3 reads CASSKQIRRTEAFF. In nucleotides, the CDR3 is TGTGCCAGCAGCAAACAGATCCGGAGGACTGAAGCTTTCTTT.

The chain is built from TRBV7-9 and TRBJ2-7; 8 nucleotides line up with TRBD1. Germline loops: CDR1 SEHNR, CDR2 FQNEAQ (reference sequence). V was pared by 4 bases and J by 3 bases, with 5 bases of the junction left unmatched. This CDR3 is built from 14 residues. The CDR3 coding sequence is TGTGCCAGCAGCTGGGGACAGGCACTCTACGAGCAGTACTTC. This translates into CASSWGQALYEQYF.

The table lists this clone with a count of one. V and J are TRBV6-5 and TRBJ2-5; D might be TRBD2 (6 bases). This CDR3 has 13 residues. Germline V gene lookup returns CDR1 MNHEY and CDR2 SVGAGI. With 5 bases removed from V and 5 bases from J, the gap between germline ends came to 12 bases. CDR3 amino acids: CASSGGTRETQYF. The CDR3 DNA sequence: TGTGCCAGCAGTGGCGGGACTCGGGAGACCCAGTACTTC.

The CDR3 here is CASRNTGQINQPQHF. The CDR3 bases are TGTGCCAGCAGAAATACTGGACAGATCAATCAGCCCCAGCATTTT. J is TRBJ1-5 and V is TRBV6-1; weak D call: TRBD1 (6 bases). Germline V gene data show CDR1 as MNHNS and CDR2 as SASEGT. The CDR3 is 15 residues long. V was trimmed by 6 bases and J by 3 bases, leaving 15 bases between them.

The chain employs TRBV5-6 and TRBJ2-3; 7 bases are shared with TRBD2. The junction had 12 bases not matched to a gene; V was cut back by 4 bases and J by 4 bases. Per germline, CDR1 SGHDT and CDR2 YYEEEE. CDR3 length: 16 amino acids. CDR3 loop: CASSLRSGTKADTQYF. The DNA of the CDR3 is TGTGCCAGCAGCCTAAGGTCGGGGACTAAAGCAGATACGCAGTATTTT.

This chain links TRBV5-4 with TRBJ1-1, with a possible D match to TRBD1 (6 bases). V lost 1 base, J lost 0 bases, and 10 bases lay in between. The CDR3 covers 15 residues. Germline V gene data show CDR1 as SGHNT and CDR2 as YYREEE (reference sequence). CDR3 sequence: CASSLPGDMNTEAFF. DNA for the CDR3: TGTGCCAGCAGCTTGCCAGGGGACATGAACACTGAAGCTTTCTTT.

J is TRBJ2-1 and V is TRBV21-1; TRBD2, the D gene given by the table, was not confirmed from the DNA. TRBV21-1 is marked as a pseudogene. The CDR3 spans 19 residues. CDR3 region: CASIITRLAGAQRKNEQFF. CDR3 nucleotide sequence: TGTGCCAGCATCATCACCCGACTAGCGGGGGCTCAGAGGAAAAATGAGCAGTTCTTC.

The chain's CDR3 is CASSLGGATGEKLFF. The CDR3 DNA reads TGTGCCAGCAGCCTGGGCGGGGCCACGGGGGAAAAACTGTTTTTT. This chain joins TRBV7-9 and TRBJ1-4; D perhaps matches TRBD1 (5 bases). The CDR3 is 15 amino acids. Trimming pared 5 bases from V and 8 bases from J, leaving 18 bases between. Germline V gene lookup returns CDR1 SEHNR and CDR2 FQNEAQ (reference sequence).

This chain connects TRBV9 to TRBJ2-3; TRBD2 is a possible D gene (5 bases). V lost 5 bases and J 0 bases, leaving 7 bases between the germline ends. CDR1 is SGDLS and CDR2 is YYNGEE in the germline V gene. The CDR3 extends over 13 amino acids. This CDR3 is CASSRTSTDTQYF. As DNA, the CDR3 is TGTGCCAGCAGTCGGACTAGCACAGATACGCAGTATTTT.

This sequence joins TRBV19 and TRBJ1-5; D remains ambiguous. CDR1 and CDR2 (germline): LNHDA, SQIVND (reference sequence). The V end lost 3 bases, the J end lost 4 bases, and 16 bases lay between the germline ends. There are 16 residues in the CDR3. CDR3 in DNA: TGTGCCAGTAGTATCTCGGAGGGTTTTTGGAATCAGCCCCAGCATTTT. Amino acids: CASSISEGFWNQPQHF.

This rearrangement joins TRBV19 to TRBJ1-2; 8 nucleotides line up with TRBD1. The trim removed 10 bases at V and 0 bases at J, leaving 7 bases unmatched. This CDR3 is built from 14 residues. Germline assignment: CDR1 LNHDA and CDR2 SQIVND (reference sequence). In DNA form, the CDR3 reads TGTGCCACCTCAGGACAGGGAGCTAACTATGGCTACACCTTC. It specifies CATSGQGANYGYTF. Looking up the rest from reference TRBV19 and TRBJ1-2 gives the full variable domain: DGGITQSPKYLFRKEGQNVTLSCEQNLNHDAMYWYRQDPGQGLRLIYYSQIVNDFQKGDIAEGYSVSREKKESFPLTVTSAQKNPTAFYLCATSGQGANYGYTFGSGTRLTVV.

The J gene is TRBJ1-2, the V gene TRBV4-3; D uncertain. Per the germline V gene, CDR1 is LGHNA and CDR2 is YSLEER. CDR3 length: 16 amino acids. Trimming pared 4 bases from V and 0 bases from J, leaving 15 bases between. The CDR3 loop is CASSRQRETANYGYTF. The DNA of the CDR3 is TGCGCCAGCAGCCGACAAAGGGAAACAGCTAACTATGGCTACACCTTC.